The 29 T cell receptor beta chains presented below share a single source sample, sequenced in a study of control samples from healthy donors and cancer patients. The method was immunoSEQ multiplex PCR; TCRdb's version includes in-frame clones alone and lacks a portion of them. The sample lists 100,000 to 150,000 clones, almost 95% occurring once. The source material was PBMCs. These receptors were taken from a man older than 75 with head and neck cancer.

The chain employs TRBV12-3 or TRBV12-4 and TRBJ1-1; D is ambiguous. The V end was cut by 1 base, the J end by 8 bases, with 5 bases between. CDR3 length: 11 amino acids. CDR3 in DNA: TGTGCCAGCAGTTTAGGGTCGGAAGCTTTCTTT. Amino acids: CASSLGSEAFF.

V usage is TRBV10-3 and J usage is TRBJ1-6; 8 bases are shared with TRBD1. With V trimmed by 0 bases and J by 10 bases, 5 bases remained unmatched. This CDR3 contains 15 residues. Germline assignment: CDR1 ENHRY and CDR2 SYGVKD. In DNA, the CDR3 is TGTGCCATCAGTGAGTCGAGGACAGGGAGCTCACCCCTCCACTTT. Protein sequence: CAISESRTGSSPLHF.

This chain uses TRBV7-9 with TRBJ1-1, with D possibly TRBD1 on 5 matching bases. The CDR3 length is 13 residues. Trimming pared 5 bases from V and 7 bases from J, leaving 14 bases between. Germline V gives CDR1 SEHNR, CDR2 FQNEAQ (reference sequence). CDR3 coding DNA: TGTGCCAGCAGCGTAAAGGGTGGGGGTGAAGCTTTCTTT. It translates to CASSVKGGGEAFF.

The chain has TRBV19 and TRBJ1-2, with D possibly being TRBD1 (6 bases). The CDR3 runs 14 residues. Per the germline V gene, CDR1 is LNHDA and CDR2 is SQIVND (reference sequence). V dropped 6 bases and J dropped 4 bases, with 15 bases sitting between them. In DNA form, the CDR3 reads TGTGCCAGTAGCCCTCGACAGGCGACCTATGGCTACACCTTC. Residues: CASSPRQATYGYTF.

This sequence joins TRBV5-4 and TRBJ2-7; TRBD1 agrees at 9 bases. Trimming took 5 bases from V and 7 from J; bases not matched to a gene: 7. The germline V gene has CDR1 SGHNT and CDR2 YYREEE (reference sequence). The CDR3 consists of 13 residues. The CDR3 here is CASRSRDRVEQYF. The CDR3 nucleotides read TGTGCCAGCAGGTCCCGGGACAGGGTGGAGCAGTACTTC.

J is TRBJ2-3 and V is TRBV6-2 or TRBV6-3, with a weak D call TRBD2 (6 bases). V lost 6 bases to trimming and J lost 0 bases, with 13 bases between them. The CDR3 consists of 15 residues. Germline V lookup: CDR1 MNHEY, CDR2 SVGEGT. CDR3 DNA sequence: TGTGCCAGCAGCCGACCCGGGACTAGCACAGATACGCAGTATTTT. It specifies CASSRPGTSTDTQYF.

The chain combines TRBV2 with TRBJ1-1; D not certain. Deletions cut 5 bases from V and 6 bases from J, with 13 bases between. CDR3 length: 13 residues. Germline values: CDR1 SNHLY, CDR2 FYNNEI. The CDR3: CASSRGWIAEAFF. The CDR3 DNA reads as TGTGCCAGCAGTAGAGGGTGGATCGCTGAAGCTTTCTTT.

V usage is TRBV29-1 and J usage is TRBJ2-7; 12 bases match TRBD2. Germline V gene sequence: CDR1 SQVTM, CDR2 ANQGSEA. Trimming removed 6 bases from V and 2 bases from J; junction bases left unmatched: 5. This CDR3 has 14 residues. CDR3 residues: CSVGLAGPPYEQYF. DNA for the CDR3: TGCAGCGTCGGACTAGCGGGGCCTCCCTACGAGCAGTACTTC.

Here the CDR3 reads CASSVGTGVAEAFF. In DNA form, the CDR3 reads TGTGCCAGCAGCGTGGGGACAGGGGTCGCTGAAGCTTTCTTT. The rearrangement joins TRBV9 to TRBJ1-1, with TRBD1 matching 10 bases. V was pared by 2 bases and J by 6 bases, with 4 bases of the junction left unmatched. CDR1 SGDLS and CDR2 YYNGEE come from the germline V gene. The length of the CDR3 is 14 residues.

The chain recombines TRBV30 with TRBJ1-4; D possibly corresponds to TRBD1 (6 bases). The CDR3 spans 14 residues. Germline V gives CDR1 GTSNPN, CDR2 SVGIG (reference sequence). Trimming removed 0 bases from V and 8 bases from J, with 13 bases in between. CDR3 coding DNA: TGTGCCTGGAGTGTGCCCGGGGGCGAGGAAAAACTGTTTTTT. It yields the protein CAWSVPGGEEKLFF.

This chain connects TRBV2 to TRBJ1-5; no reliable D call. Germline V lookup: CDR1 SNHLY, CDR2 FYNNEI. V was clipped by 6 bases and J by 5 bases, with 11 bases between them. This CDR3 comprises 13 residues. The chain's CDR3 is CASSAGRDQPQHF. CDR3 coding DNA: TGTGCCAGCAGCGCGGGCCGGGATCAGCCCCAGCATTTT.

The chain uses TRBV6-5 and TRBJ1-1; D remains ambiguous. The germline V and J ends were trimmed by 2 bases and 5 bases, with 9 bases remaining between them. CDR3 length equals 13 residues. Germline values: CDR1 MNHEY, CDR2 SVGAGI. The CDR3 bases are TGTGCCAGCAGTTACGTAAGAGAAACTGAAGCTTTCTTT. Translated: CASSYVRETEAFF.

The V call is TRBV7-8, the J call TRBJ1-2; possible D gene TRBD1, 5 bases. Germline CDR1 reads SGHVS; CDR2 reads FQNEAQ. Trimming cost V 0 bases and J 3 bases, with 8 bases left between them. The CDR3 spans 14 residues. CDR3: CASSLAMGDYGYTF. The CDR3 DNA sequence: TGTGCCAGCAGCTTAGCAATGGGGGACTATGGCTACACCTTC. The full variable domain, in which reference TRBV7-8 and TRBJ1-2 provide the parts outside the CDR3, is GAGVSQSPRYKVAKRGQDVALRCDPISGHVSLFWYQQALGQGPEFLTYFQNEAQLDKSGLPSDRFFAERPEGSVSTLKIQRTQQEDSAVYLCASSLAMGDYGYTFGSGTRLTVV.

The CDR3 here is CASSESRTGREQYF. The CDR3 coding sequence is TGTGCCAGCAGTGAGAGCAGGACAGGGCGAGAGCAGTACTTC. V gene TRBV6-1 combines with J gene TRBJ2-7; 8 bases fit TRBD1. Germline loops: CDR1 MNHNS, CDR2 SASEGT. The CDR3 spans 14 residues. V lost 3 bases and J lost 7; bases outside the gene matches: 8.

V is TRBV4-2 and J is TRBJ1-1; D is possibly TRBD1 (6 bases). The CDR3 runs to 14 residues. With 1 base removed from V and 4 bases from J, the gap between germline ends came to 10 bases. Germline CDR1 is LGHNA and CDR2 is YNFKEQ. In DNA, the CDR3 is TGTGCCAGCAGCCAAGCAGGAGGGGGCACTGAAGCTTTCTTT. Its translation is CASSQAGGGTEAFF.

The chain is built from TRBV4-1 and TRBJ2-2; the D is unclear. The germline V gene encodes CDR1 MGHRA and CDR2 YSYEKL. The V gene lost 4 bases and the J gene lost 0 bases, with 6 bases spanning the gap. This CDR3 is built from 14 residues. In DNA, the CDR3 is TGCGCCAGCAGCCCTCCGGCGAACACCGGGGAGCTGTTTTTT. It yields the protein CASSPPANTGELFF.

This chain joins TRBV10-2 and TRBJ2-3; 9 bases align to TRBD2. The J segment lost 3 bases and the V segment lost 3 bases, leaving 7 bases of the junction unmatched. Germline CDR1 reads WSHSY; CDR2 reads SAAADI. The CDR3 sequence is 16 residues long. The CDR3 DNA follows: TGCGCCAGCAGTGATAGGCTAGCGGGGCCTACAGATACGCAGTATTTT. As protein: CASSDRLAGPTDTQYF.

The chain recombines TRBV15 with TRBJ1-1; D is undetermined. Germline CDR1 is LNHNV and CDR2 is YYDKDF (reference sequence). The CDR3 spans 14 residues. V was cut by 0 bases and J by 5 bases, with 10 bases left in between. CDR3 in amino acids: CATSRDPRITEAFF. In DNA form, the CDR3 reads TGTGCCACCAGCAGAGATCCTAGGATAACTGAAGCTTTCTTT. Full variable domain (missing parts from reference TRBV15 and TRBJ1-1): DAMVIQNPRYQVTQFGKPVTLSCSQTLNHNVMYWYQQKSSQAPKLLFHYYDKDFNNEADTPDNFQSRRPNTSFCFLDIRSPGLGDTAMYLCATSRDPRITEAFFGQGTRLTVV.

V is TRBV29-1 and J is TRBJ1-2, with D uncertain. Germline loops: CDR1 SQVTM, CDR2 ANQGSEA. CDR3 length: 14 amino acids. The V gene lost 6 bases and the J gene lost 5 bases, with 19 bases spanning the gap. CDR3 in DNA: TGCAGCGTCGTAGGGAGGGCGGATGTATATGGCTACACCTTC. As protein: CSVVGRADVYGYTF.

Only one count was recorded for this clone. The chain combines TRBV4-1 with TRBJ2-7, with D unclear. The CDR3 is 13 residues long. Germline V gene lookup returns CDR1 MGHRA and CDR2 YSYEKL. V was cut by 1 base and J by 3 bases, with 7 bases left in between. The CDR3 DNA follows: TGCGCCAGCAGCCAAGTACAGCTCTACGAGCAGTACTTC. Translation gives CASSQVQLYEQYF.

This clone came up once. The V gene is TRBV11-3, the J gene TRBJ1-2, with 8 nucleotides matching TRBD1. The CDR3 is 14 amino acids. Per germline, CDR1 SGHNT and CDR2 YENEEA. J lost 7 bases, V lost 0 bases, and 4 bases had no gene match. In DNA form, the CDR3 reads TGTGCCAGCAGCTTAGATCCGACAGGGGCTGGCTACACCTTC. This codes for CASSLDPTGAGYTF.

The CDR3 spells CASSFLRQGANYGYTF. CDR3 nucleotides: TGTGCCAGCAGCTTCTTACGACAGGGAGCTAACTATGGCTACACCTTC. The chain employs TRBV5-4 and TRBJ1-2; 7 bases are a match to TRBD1. The CDR3 spans 16 residues. Germline-derived CDR1 and CDR2 are SGHNT and YYREEE (reference sequence). V gave up 2 bases and J gave up 0 bases; unmatched junction bases: 7.

V usage is TRBV29-1 and J usage is TRBJ1-1; a weak D match, TRBD1 (5 bases). Germline-derived CDR1 and CDR2 are SQVTM and ANQGSEA. The CDR3 is made up of 12 amino acids. V dropped 3 bases and J dropped 1 base, with 6 bases sitting between them. The CDR3 loop reads CSVDRANTEAFF. CDR3 DNA sequence: TGCAGCGTTGACAGGGCGAACACTGAAGCTTTCTTT.

This chain uses TRBV7-2 with TRBJ2-4; D remains ambiguous. CDR3 length: 15 residues. V was cut by 7 bases and J by 2 bases, with 15 bases left in between. Germline V CDR1 and CDR2: SGHTA, FQGNSA. As DNA, the CDR3 is TGTGCCAGCACCCTGATGAAAGCGACCAAAAACATTCAGTACTTC. It yields the protein CASTLMKATKNIQYF.

The gene calls are TRBV12-3 or TRBV12-4 and TRBJ2-3, with TRBD2 identical over 11 bases. Trimming at V came to 11 bases and at J to 8 bases, leaving 6 bases not matched to a gene. The CDR3 consists of 12 residues. CDR3 protein: CADATSGGTQYF. CDR3 nucleotides: TGTGCCGACGCCACTAGCGGGGGTACGCAGTATTTT.

The chain combines TRBV5-1 with TRBJ2-3, with D perhaps matching TRBD2 (5 bases). CDR1 is SGHRS and CDR2 is YFSETQ in the germline V gene. V lost 0 bases, J lost 0 bases, and 14 bases lay in between. There are 17 residues in the CDR3. CDR3 loop: CASSLAGGGPSTDTQYF. In DNA, the CDR3 is TGCGCCAGCAGCTTGGCAGGAGGTGGGCCAAGCACAGATACGCAGTATTTT.

The chain employs TRBV18 and TRBJ1-1; perhaps TRBD1 as D (6 bases). This CDR3 region has 14 residues. The germline V and J ends were trimmed by 6 bases and 3 bases, with 14 bases remaining between them. The germline V gene has CDR1 KGHSH and CDR2 LQKENI. The DNA of the CDR3 is TGTGCCAGCTCCCCGGGGGCAAGGGACACTGAAGCTTTCTTT. This gives the protein CASSPGARDTEAFF.

This chain links TRBV4-2 with TRBJ2-5; D not resolved. Germline CDR1 reads LGHNA; CDR2 reads YNFKEQ. The CDR3 runs 15 residues. Trimming cost V 0 bases and J 2 bases, with 10 bases left between them. The CDR3 nucleotides read TGTGCCAGCAGCCAAGATCGGGTTAGTCAAGAGACCCAGTACTTC. Protein product: CASSQDRVSQETQYF.

The chain joins TRBV9 to TRBJ1-1, with D uncertain. This CDR3 is 13 amino acids long. Trimming shortened V by 3 bases and J by 0 bases, and 6 bases separated the two germline ends. Germline V gene lookup returns CDR1 SGDLS and CDR2 YYNGEE. CDR3 nucleotide sequence: TGTGCCAGCAGCGCTTCAGTGAACACTGAAGCTTTCTTT. Translating it yields CASSASVNTEAFF. Complete variable domain (other parts from reference TRBV9 and TRBJ1-1): DSGVTQTPKHLITATGQRVTLRCSPRSGDLSVYWYQQSLDQGLQFLIQYYNGEERAKGNILERFSAQQFPDLHSELNLSSLELGDSALYFCASSASVNTEAFFGQGTRLTVV.